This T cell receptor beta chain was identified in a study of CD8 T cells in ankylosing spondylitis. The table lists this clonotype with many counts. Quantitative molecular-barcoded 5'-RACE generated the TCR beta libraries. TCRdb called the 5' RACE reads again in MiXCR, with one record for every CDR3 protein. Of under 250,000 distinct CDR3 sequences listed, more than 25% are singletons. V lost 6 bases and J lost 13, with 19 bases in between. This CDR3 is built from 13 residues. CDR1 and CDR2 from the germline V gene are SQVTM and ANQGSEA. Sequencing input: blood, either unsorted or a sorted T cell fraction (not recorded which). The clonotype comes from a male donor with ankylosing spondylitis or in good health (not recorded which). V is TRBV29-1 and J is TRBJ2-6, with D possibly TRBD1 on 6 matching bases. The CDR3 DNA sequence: TGCAGCGTCGATTGGGAAGGGGACAAGGTCCTGACTTTC. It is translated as CSVDWEGDKVLTF.